The clone carrying this T cell receptor gamma chain counts as large (0.1 to 1%). This may be a read error, as it is one base from a much larger clone. This CDR3 is also generated by other DNA sequences in the sample. This CDR3 has 16 residues. The germline V gene encodes CDR1 GITISATS and CDR2 ISYDGTV (reference sequence). Losses at the gene ends were 1 base for V and 4 bases for J; bases not matched to a gene: 1. TCRdb re-identified clones in the reads via CATT. The sample lists around 530 gamma-chain clones; about 41% were seen once. This entry belongs to a study of gamma-delta chains in newborns, infants, children.

The source is a child who was a newborn, infant or young child, either healthy, febrile or measles-vaccinated (not recorded which). The sample was blood. V is TRGV9 and J is TRGJP. TCRdb supplies no J gene; here it was assigned by aligning the nucleotide sequence to germline. The CDR3 DNA reads as TGTGCCTTGTGGGAGGTACAAGAGTTGGGCAAAAAAATCAAGGTATTT. This sequence encodes CALWEVQELGKKIKVF.